This T cell receptor beta chain derives from a study of T-cell reconstitution after alpha-beta-depleted transplantation in children. Overall study results and limits: Reportedly, only several hundred clones from non-depleted graft cells drove alpha-beta T-cell counts at about two months. Newly made T cells mostly supplied T-cell counts and diversity one year after transplant. There were some patients whose high TCRbeta diversity at day 60 came from surviving recipient T cells and thymic progenitors.

This clonotype has more than one count but fewer than ten. Its antigen is not identified. Germline V gene data show CDR1 as MGHRA and CDR2 as YSYEKL. V lost 2 bases and J lost 7, with 8 bases in between. CDR3 length: 12 residues. Unique molecular identifiers featured in how the TCRbeta library was prepared. TCRdb re-derived calls from the PCR reads in MiXCR, one entry per CDR3 protein. The table has 550,000 to 800,000 distinct CDR3 sequences, roughly 13% seen once; the top ten hold 0.79%. The chain couples TRBV4-1 to TRBJ1-1; perhaps TRBD1 as D (5 bases). This TCR was sampled from a girl between 2 and 10 years old with congenital amegakaryocytic thrombocytopenia, due to receive a stem cell transplant. This specimen consisted of PBMCs, obtained before TCRalphabeta/CD19-depleted stem cell transplant. The CDR3 loop is CASSQYQGEAFF. The CDR3 DNA reads as TGCGCCAGCAGCCAATATCAGGGTGAAGCTTTCTTT.